Listed below are T cell receptor beta chains from one sample, sequenced in a study of T cells in Graves' hyperthyroidism and ophthalmopathy. TCRdb fed the multiplex PCR reads into MiXCR, producing one record per CDR3 protein. This sample carries under 200,000 distinct CDR3 sequences, roughly 10% of them seen once, and the ten largest clones take less than 25%. Sequencing was performed on blood. These receptors were obtained from a woman aged 18-35 years with Graves' hyperthyroidism that later progressed to Graves' ophthalmopathy. CDR3s include the opening cysteine and the closing phenylalanine or tryptophan. Each record gives: J gene, V gene, CDR3 protein.

j_call: TRBJ2-1
v_call: TRBV4-2
cdr3_aa: CASSQSVGGYNEQFF

j_call: TRBJ2-6
v_call: TRBV6-2/TRBV6-3
cdr3_aa: CASSRLAGGAGANVLTF

j_call: TRBJ1-3
v_call: TRBV6-6
cdr3_aa: CASSYSTGGNPSGNTIYF

j_call: TRBJ1-5
v_call: TRBV20-1
cdr3_aa: CSANREGGNQPQHF

j_call: TRBJ2-3
v_call: TRBV20-1
cdr3_aa: CSARTSRPATDTQYF

j_call: TRBJ2-1
v_call: TRBV6-5
cdr3_aa: CASSYSNEQFF

j_call: TRBJ2-3
v_call: TRBV30
cdr3_aa: CAWSPLAGGTDTQYF

j_call: TRBJ1-1
v_call: TRBV2
cdr3_aa: CASSEAGVGDSEAFF

j_call: TRBJ2-7
v_call: TRBV6-1
cdr3_aa: CASSVTGATHEQYF

j_call: TRBJ2-7
v_call: TRBV29-1
cdr3_aa: CSVAGGPISTEQYF

j_call: TRBJ2-7
v_call: TRBV6-1
cdr3_aa: CASRTQTSYEQYF

j_call: TRBJ1-2
v_call: TRBV7-9
cdr3_aa: CASSSLTGGYGYTF

j_call: TRBJ1-2
v_call: TRBV12-3/TRBV12-4
cdr3_aa: CASRGRDRGPGYTF